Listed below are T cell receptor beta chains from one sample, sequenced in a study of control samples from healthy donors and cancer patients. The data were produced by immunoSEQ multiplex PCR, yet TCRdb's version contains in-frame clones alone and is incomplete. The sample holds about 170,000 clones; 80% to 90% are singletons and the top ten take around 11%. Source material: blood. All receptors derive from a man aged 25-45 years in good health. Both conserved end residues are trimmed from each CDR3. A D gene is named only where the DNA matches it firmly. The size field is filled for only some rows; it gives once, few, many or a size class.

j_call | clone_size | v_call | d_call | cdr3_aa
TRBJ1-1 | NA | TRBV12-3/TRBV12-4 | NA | AIRPPGRIEAF
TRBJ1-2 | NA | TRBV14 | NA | ASSQDQRSFGYT
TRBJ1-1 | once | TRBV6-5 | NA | ASSYGTPGYEAF
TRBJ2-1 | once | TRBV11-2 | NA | ASSPGHLGNEQF
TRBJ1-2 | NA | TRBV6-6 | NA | ASSRLSGVGGFANYGYT
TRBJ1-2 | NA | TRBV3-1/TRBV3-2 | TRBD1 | ASSQGAGGSNSYGYT
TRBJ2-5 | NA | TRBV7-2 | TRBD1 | ASSSQGGYETQY
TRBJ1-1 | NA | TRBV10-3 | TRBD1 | AISKVGQGAEAF
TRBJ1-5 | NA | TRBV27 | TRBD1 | ASSLYGTGINQPQH
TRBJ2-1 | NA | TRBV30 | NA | AWNNREAAYYNEQF
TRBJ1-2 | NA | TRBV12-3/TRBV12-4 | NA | ASSFGPRQGYT
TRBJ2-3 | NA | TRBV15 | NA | ATSRVKDSADTQY
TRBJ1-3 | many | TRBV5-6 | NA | ASSLGPIPSGNTIY
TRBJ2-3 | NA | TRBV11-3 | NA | ASSLGEWHAGTDTQY
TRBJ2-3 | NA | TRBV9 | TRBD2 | ASSLRGGATDTQY
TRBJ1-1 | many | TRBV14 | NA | ASSQMGFEAF
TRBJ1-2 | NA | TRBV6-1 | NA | ASSEAQDLYGYT
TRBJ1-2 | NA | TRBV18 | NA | ASSPDGGGGYGYT
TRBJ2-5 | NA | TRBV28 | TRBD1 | ASSGWGQGAAKTQY
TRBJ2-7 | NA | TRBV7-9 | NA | ASSLAHVFGEQY
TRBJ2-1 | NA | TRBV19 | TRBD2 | ASSLGAGPNEQF
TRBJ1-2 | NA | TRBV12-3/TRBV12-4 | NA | ASSTTHGYT
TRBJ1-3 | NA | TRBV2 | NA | ASRASGNTIY
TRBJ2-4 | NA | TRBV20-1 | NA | SASTGAAKNIQY
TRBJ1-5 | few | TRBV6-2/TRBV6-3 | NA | ASSYHSFSNQPQH
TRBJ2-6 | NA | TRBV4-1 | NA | ASSHIGSRLSSGANVLT
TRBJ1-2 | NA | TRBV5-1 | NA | ASSLGGDGGYT
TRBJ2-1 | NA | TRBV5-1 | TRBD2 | ASSLGTSGTDEQF
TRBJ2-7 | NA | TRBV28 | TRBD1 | ASSPSDRTGWFSYEQY